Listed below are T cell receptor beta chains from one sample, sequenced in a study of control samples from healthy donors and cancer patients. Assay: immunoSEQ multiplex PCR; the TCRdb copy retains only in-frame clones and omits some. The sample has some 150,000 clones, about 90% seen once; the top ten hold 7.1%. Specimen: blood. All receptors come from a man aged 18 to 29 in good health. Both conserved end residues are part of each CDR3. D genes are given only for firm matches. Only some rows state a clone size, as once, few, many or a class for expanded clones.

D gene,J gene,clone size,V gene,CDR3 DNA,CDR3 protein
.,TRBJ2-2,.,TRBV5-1,TGCGCCAGCAGTTTGCAAAACACCGGGGAGCTGTTTTTT,CASSLQNTGELFF
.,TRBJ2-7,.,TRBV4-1,TGCGCCAGCAGCCAAGAGCCGACCTACGAGCAGTACTTC,CASSQEPTYEQYF
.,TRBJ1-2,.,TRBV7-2,TGTGCCAGCAGCTTAGCTTTCTTTGACGGCTATGGCTACACCTTC,CASSLAFFDGYGYTF
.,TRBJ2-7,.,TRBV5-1,TGCGCCAGCAGACGCGGAGGGGAGGACGAGCAGTACTTC,CASRRGGEDEQYF
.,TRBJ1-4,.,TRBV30,TGTGCCTGGAGGCAGAGCCGGCCGCTTAATGAAAAACTGTTTTTT,CAWRQSRPLNEKLFF
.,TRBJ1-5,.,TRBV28,TGTGCCAGCAGTTTATCAGGCGGGAGGGACCGTCAGCCCCAGCATTTT,CASSLSGGRDRQPQHF
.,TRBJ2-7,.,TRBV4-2,TGTGCCAGCAGCCAAGATATGGGGACCTCCTACGAGCAGTACTTC,CASSQDMGTSYEQYF
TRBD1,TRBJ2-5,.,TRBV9,TGTGCCAGCACCAGGACAGGGGAACCCCAAGAGACCCAGTACTTC,CASTRTGEPQETQYF
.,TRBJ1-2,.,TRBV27,TGTGCCAGCAGTTTATCAGGGGCAGGGCCCTCGGCTGGCTACACCTTC,CASSLSGAGPSAGYTF
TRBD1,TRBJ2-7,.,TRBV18,TGTGCCAGCTCACCCCGGGACAGGGACTACGAGCAGTACTTC,CASSPRDRDYEQYF
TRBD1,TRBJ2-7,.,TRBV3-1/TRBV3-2,TGTGCCAGCAGCCGCAACAGGGGCTACGAGCAGTACTTC,CASSRNRGYEQYF
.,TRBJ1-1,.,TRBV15,TGTGCCACCAGCAGAAAGGGAGAGACTGAAGCTTTCTTT,CATSRKGETEAFF
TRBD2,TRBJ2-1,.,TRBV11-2,TGTGCCAGCAGCTTTCCTTCTGCGGGGGGGCGTAATGAGCAGTTCTTC,CASSFPSAGGRNEQFF
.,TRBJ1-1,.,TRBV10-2,TGCGCCAGCAGTAACGCCATGGGGAACACTGAAGCTTTCTTT,CASSNAMGNTEAFF
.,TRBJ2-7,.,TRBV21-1,TGTGCCTTAAGGACGCCAGAAACCTCCTACGAGCAGTACTTC,CALRTPETSYEQYF
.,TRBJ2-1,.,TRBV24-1,TGTGCCACCAGTGCACGTGTACCAGCCGATTACAATGAGCAGTTCTTC,CATSARVPADYNEQFF
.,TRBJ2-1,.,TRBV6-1,TGTGCCAGCAGTGAAATAGGGCTAGCCGGCAATGAGCAGTTCTTC,CASSEIGLAGNEQFF
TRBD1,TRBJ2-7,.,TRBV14,TGTGCCAGCAGCCAAAAGTTACCGGGACAGGGGTCATACGAGCAGTACTTC,CASSQKLPGQGSYEQYF
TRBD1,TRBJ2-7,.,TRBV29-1,TGCAGCGTGGCCAAGACAGGGGGCGGAGAGCAGTACTTC,CSVAKTGGGEQYF
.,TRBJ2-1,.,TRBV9,TGTGCCAGCAGCGTAGGACAGGCTGGATACAATGAGCAGTTCTTC,CASSVGQAGYNEQFF
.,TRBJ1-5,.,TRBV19,TGTGCCAGTAGCCCCCTCAGGGACGGTCAGCCCCAGCATTTT,CASSPLRDGQPQHF
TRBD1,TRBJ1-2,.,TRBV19,TGTGCCAGTAGTATCCGGGACAGGGGTTCCAACTATGGCTACACCTTC,CASSIRDRGSNYGYTF
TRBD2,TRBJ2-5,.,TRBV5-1,TGCGCCAGCAGCTTGGGAATAGGATCGGGAGGAGAGACCCAGTACTTC,CASSLGIGSGGETQYF
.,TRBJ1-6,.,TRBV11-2,TGTGCCAGCAGCTTAGCAGTACGGAATTCACCCCTCCACTTT,CASSLAVRNSPLHF
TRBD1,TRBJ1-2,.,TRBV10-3,TGTGCCATCAGTGCGGACAGGGGGCGAAATTTCTATGGCTACACCTTC,CAISADRGRNFYGYTF
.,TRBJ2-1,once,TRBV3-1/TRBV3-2,TGTGCCAGCAGCCAAGGGGAGCCCGGCTACAATGAGCAGTTCTTC,CASSQGEPGYNEQFF
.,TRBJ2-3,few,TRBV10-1,TGCGCCAGCAGTAAGGGGGGCACAGATACGCAGTATTTT,CASSKGGTDTQYF
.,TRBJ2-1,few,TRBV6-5,TGTGCCAGCACAGTAGACAAGAGCTCCTACAATGAGCAGTTCTTC,CASTVDKSSYNEQFF
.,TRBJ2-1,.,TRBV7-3,TGTGCCAGCAGCTTAATCTTCCGTAGCGTAGGGCAGTTCTTC,CASSLIFRSVGQFF
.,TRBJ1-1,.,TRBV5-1,TGCGCCAGCAGCTGCGAAGCTTTCTTT,CASSCEAFF
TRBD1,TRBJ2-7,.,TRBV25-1,TGTGCCAGCAGTGATCGGGACAGGGTCTACGAGCAGTACTTC,CASSDRDRVYEQYF
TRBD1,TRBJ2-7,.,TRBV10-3,TGTGCCACTACGCTCCAGGGACAGGGACCCTACGAGCAGTACTTC,CATTLQGQGPYEQYF
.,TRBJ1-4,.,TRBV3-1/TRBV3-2,TGTGCCAGCAGCCAGAGGGGGAGCGAAAAACTGTTTTTT,CASSQRGSEKLFF
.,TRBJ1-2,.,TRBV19,TGTGCCAGTAGTATAGTGAGACAGAACTATGGCTACACCTTC,CASSIVRQNYGYTF
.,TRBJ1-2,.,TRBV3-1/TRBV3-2,TGTGCCAGCAGCCAGAGTGGAGGCTACTATGGCTACACCTTC,CASSQSGGYYGYTF
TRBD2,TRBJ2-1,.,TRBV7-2,TGTGCCAGCAGCTTAGTGGCGGCGGGGGGGCCCAATGAGCAGTTCTTC,CASSLVAAGGPNEQFF
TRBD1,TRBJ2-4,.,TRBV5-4,TGTGCCAGCAGCCGGGACAGTGCCAAAAACATTCAGTACTTC,CASSRDSAKNIQYF